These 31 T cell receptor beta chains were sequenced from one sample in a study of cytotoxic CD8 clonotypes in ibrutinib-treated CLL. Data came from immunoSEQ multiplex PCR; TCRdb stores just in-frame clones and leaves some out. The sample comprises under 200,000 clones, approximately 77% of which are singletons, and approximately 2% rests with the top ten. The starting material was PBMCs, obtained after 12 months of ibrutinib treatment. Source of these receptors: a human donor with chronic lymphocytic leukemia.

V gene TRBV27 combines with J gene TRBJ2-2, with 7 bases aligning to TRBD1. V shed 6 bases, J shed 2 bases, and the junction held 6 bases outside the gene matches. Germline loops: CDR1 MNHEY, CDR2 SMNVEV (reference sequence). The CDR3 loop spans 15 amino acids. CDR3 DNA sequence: TGTGCCAGCAGCTCGACAGGGCACAACACCGGGGAGCTGTTTTTT. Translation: CASSSTGHNTGELFF.

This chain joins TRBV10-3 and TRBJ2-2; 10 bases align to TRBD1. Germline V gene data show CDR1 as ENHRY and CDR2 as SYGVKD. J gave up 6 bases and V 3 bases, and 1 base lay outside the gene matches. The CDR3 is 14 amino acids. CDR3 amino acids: CAISDGQGAGELFF. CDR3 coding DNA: TGTGCCATCAGTGACGGACAGGGGGCCGGGGAGCTGTTTTTT.

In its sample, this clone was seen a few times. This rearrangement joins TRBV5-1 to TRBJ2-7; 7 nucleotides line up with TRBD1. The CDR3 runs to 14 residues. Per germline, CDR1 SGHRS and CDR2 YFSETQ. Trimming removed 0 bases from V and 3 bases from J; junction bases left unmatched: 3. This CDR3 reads CASSLDRGVYEQYF. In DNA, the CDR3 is TGCGCCAGCAGCTTGGACAGGGGAGTCTACGAGCAGTACTTC.

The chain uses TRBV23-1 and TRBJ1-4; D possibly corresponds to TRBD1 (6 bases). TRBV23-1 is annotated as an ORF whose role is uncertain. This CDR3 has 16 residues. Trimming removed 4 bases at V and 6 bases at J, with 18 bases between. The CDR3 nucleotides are TGCGCCAGCAGTCCCTCATCGGGGGAGGGGGATGAAAAACTGTTTTTT. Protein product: CASSPSSGEGDEKLFF.

The CDR3 DNA follows: TGTGCCAGCAGCTTAGGTGGCCAAGAGACCCAGTACTTC. This encodes CASSLGGQETQYF. The V call is TRBV7-9, the J call TRBJ2-5; D gene ambiguous. The CDR3 is made up of 13 amino acids. V was cut by 1 base and J by 1 base, with 4 bases left in between. The germline V gene encodes CDR1 SEHNR and CDR2 FQNEAQ (reference sequence).

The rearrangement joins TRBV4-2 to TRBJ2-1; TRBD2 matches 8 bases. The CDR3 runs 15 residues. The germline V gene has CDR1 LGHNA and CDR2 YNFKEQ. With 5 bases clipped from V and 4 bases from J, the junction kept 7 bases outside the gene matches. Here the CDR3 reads CASSLQGGGYNEQFF. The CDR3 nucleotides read TGTGCCAGCAGCTTACAGGGCGGGGGGTACAATGAGCAGTTCTTC.

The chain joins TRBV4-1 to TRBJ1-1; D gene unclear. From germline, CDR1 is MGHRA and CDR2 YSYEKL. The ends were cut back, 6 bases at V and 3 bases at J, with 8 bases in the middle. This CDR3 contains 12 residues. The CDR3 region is CASSRPYTEAFF. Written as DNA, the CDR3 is TGCGCCAGCAGTCGCCCGTACACTGAAGCTTTCTTT.

The CDR3 nucleotides read TGTGCCAGCAGCCTCGGATGGGACAGGGCCAACTATGGCTACACCTTC. Protein: CASSLGWDRANYGYTF. This chain links TRBV27 with TRBJ1-2, with TRBD1 matching over 9 bases. CDR3 length equals 16 residues. Trimming at V came to 6 bases and at J to 2 bases, leaving 10 bases not matched to a gene. Germline CDR1 reads MNHEY; CDR2 reads SMNVEV (reference sequence).

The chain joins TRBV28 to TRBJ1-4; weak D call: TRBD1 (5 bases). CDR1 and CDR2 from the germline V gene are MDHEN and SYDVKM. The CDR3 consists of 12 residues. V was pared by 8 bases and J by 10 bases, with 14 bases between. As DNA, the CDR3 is TGTGCCAGCTTACCTCCCGGGGGAAAACTGTTTTTT. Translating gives CASLPPGGKLFF.

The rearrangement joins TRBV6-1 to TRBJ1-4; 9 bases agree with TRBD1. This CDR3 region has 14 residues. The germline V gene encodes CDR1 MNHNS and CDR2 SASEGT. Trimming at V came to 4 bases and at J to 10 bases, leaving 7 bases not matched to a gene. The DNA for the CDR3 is TGTGCCAGCAGTGGACCGGGACAGGGCGTAAAACTGTTTTTT. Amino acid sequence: CASSGPGQGVKLFF.

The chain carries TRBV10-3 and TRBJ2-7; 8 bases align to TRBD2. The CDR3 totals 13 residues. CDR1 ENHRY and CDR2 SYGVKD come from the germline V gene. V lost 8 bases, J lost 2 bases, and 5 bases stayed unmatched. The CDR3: CAILSGGAYEQYF. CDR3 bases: TGTGCCATCTTGTCGGGAGGGGCCTACGAGCAGTACTTC.

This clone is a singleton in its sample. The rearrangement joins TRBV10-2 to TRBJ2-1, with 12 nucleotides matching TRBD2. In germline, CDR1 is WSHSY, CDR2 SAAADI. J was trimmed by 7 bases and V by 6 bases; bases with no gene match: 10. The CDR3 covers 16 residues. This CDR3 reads CASSLLTSGRSNEQFF. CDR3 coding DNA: TGCGCCAGCAGCTTATTGACTAGCGGGAGATCTAATGAGCAGTTCTTC.

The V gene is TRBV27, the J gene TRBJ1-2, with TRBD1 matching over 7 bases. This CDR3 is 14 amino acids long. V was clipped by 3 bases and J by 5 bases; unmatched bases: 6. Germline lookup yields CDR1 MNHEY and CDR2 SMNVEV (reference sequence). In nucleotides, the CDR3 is TGTGCCAGCAGTTTTCGCGAACAGGGGTATGGCTACACCTTC. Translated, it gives CASSFREQGYGYTF.

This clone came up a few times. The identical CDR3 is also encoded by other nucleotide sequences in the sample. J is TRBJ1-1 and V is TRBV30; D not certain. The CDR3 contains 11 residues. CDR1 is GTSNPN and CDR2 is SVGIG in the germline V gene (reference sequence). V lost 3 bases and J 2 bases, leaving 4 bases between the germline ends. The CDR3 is CAWRPNTEAFF. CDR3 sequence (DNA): TGTGCCTGGAGACCTAACACTGAAGCTTTCTTT. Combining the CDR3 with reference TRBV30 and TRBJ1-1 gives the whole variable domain SQTIHQWPATLVQPVGSPLSLECTVEGTSNPNLYWYRQAAGRGLQLLFYSVGIGQISSEVPQNLSASRPQDRQFILSSKKLLLSDSGFYLCAWRPNTEAFFGQGTRLTVV.

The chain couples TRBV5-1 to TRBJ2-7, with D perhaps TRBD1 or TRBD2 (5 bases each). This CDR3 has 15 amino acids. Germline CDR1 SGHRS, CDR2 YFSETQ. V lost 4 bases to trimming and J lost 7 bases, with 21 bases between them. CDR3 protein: CASSTGPTFLGEQYF. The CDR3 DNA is TGCGCCAGCAGCACGGGACCGACTTTTCTTGGGGAGCAGTACTTC.

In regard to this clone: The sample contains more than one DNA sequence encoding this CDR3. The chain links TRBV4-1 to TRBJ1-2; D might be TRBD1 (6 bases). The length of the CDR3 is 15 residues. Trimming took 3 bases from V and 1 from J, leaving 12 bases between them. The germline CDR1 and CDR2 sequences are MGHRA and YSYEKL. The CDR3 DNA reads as TGCGCCAGCAGCCAGGGGGCACTACTTAACTATGGCTACACCTTC. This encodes CASSQGALLNYGYTF.

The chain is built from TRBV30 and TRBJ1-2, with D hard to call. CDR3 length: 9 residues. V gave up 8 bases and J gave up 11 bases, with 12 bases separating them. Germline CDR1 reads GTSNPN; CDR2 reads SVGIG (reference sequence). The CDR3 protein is CAGSGRYTF. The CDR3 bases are TGTGCCGGCTCCGGGAGGTACACCTTC.

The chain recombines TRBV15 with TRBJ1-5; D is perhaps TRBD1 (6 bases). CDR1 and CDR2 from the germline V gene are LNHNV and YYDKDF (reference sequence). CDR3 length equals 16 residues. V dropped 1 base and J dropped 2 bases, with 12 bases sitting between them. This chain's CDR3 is CATSRAQGRGNQPQHF. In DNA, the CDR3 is TGTGCCACCAGCAGAGCACAGGGTCGGGGCAATCAGCCCCAGCATTTT. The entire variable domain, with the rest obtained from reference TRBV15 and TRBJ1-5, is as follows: DAMVIQNPRYQVTQFGKPVTLSCSQTLNHNVMYWYQQKSSQAPKLLFHYYDKDFNNEADTPDNFQSRRPNTSFCFLDIRSPGLGDTAMYLCATSRAQGRGNQPQHFGDGTRLSIL.

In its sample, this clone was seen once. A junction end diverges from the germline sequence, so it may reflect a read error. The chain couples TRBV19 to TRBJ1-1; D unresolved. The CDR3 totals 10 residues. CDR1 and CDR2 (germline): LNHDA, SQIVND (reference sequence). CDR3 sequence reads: CAAGGRATLF. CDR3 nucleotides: TGTGCCGCCGGCGGGAGAGCGACGCTCTTT.

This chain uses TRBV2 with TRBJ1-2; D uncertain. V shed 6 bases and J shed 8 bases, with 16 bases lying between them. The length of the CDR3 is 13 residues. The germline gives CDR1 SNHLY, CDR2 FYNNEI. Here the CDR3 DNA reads TGTGCCAGCAGCCCCCTAAAAATTCGAGGCTACACCTTC. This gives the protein CASSPLKIRGYTF.

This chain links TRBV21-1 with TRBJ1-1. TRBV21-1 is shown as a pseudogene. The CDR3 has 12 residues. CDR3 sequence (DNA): TGTGCCAGCCCTAAAACCCGGATTGAAGCTTTCTTT. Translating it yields CASPKTRIEAFF.

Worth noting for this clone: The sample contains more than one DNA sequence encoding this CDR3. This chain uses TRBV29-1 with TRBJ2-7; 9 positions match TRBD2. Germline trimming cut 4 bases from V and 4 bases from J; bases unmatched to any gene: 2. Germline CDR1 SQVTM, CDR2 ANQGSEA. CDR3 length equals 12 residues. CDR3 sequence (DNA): TGCAGCGTTGGTCTAGCGGGGTACGAGCAGTACTTC. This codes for CSVGLAGYEQYF.

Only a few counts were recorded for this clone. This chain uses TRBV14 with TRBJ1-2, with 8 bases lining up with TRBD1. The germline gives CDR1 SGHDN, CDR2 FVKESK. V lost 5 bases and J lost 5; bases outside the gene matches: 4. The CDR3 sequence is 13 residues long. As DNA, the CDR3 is TGTGCCAGCAGCTCGGACAGGGCATATGGCTACACCTTC. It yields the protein CASSSDRAYGYTF.

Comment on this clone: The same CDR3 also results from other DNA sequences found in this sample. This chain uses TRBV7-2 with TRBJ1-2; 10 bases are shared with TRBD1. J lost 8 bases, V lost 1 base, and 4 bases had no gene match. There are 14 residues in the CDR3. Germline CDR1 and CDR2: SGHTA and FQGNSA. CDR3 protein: CASSLGQGARGYTF. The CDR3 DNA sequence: TGTGCCAGCAGCTTAGGACAGGGGGCACGAGGCTACACCTTC.

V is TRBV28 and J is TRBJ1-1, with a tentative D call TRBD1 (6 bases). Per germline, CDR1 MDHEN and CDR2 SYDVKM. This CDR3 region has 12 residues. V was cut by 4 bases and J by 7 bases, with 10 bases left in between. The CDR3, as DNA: TGTGCCAGCAGTTCCGGAGGGGGTGAAGCTTTCTTT. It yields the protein CASSSGGGEAFF.

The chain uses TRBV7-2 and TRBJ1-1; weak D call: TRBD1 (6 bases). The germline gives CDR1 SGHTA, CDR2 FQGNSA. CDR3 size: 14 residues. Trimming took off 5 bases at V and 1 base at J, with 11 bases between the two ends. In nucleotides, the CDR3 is TGTGCCAGCAGCGTCGACAGGCAGAACACTGAAGCTTTCTTT. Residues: CASSVDRQNTEAFF. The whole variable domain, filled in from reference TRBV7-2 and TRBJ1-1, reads GAGVSQSPSNKVTEKGKDVELRCDPISGHTALYWYRQSLGQGLEFLIYFQGNSAPDKSGLPSDRFSAERTGGSVSTLTIQRTQQEDSAVYLCASSVDRQNTEAFFGQGTRLTVV.

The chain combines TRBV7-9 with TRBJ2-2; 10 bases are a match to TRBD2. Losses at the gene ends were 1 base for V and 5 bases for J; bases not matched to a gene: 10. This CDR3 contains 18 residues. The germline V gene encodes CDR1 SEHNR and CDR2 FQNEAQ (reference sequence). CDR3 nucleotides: TGTGCCAGCAGCTTAGAGGCTAGCGGGAGACGAAGGACCGGGGAGCTGTTTTTT. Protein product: CASSLEASGRRRTGELFF.

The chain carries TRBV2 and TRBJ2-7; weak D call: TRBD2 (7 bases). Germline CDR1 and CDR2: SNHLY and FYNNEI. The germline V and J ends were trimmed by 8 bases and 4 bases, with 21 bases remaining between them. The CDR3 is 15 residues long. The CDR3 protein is CASGEGTGGTYEQYF. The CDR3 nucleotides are TGTGCCAGCGGCGAGGGCACGGGGGGCACTTACGAGCAGTACTTC.

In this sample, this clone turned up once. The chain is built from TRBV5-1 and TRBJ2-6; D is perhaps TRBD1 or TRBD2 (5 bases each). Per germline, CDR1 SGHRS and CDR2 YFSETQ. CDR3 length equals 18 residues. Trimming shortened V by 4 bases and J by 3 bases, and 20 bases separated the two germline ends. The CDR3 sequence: CASSPPWGSGSGANVLTF. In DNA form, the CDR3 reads TGCGCCAGCAGCCCTCCTTGGGGGTCGGGTAGTGGGGCCAACGTCCTGACTTTC.

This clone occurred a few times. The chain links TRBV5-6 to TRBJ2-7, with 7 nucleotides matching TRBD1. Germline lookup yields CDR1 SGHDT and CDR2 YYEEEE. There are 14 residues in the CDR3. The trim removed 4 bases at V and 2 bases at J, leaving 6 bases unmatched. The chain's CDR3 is CASSPPTGTYEQYF. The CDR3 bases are TGTGCCAGCAGCCCACCGACAGGGACCTACGAGCAGTACTTC.

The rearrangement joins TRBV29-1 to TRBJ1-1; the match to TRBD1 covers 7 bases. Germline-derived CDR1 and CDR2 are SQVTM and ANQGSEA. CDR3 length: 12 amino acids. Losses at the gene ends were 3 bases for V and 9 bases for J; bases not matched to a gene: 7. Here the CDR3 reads CSVEAQTGKAFF. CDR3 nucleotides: TGCAGCGTTGAGGCCCAGACAGGGAAAGCTTTCTTT. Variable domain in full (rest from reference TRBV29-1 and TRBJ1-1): SAVISQKPSRDICQRGTSLTIQCQVDSQVTMMFWYRQQPGQSLTLIATANQGSEATYESGFVIDKFPISRPNLTFSTLTVSNMSPEDSSIYLCSVEAQTGKAFFGQGTRLTVV.